This entry concerns a single TCR beta chain. Its antigen is undetermined. These data come from a study of OX40 agonist ivuxolimab in advanced cancers. In the study overall: With ivuxolimab, an agonistic anti-OX40 (CD134) antibody, patients were treated. Study-level results: At doses 0.1 to 3.0 mg/kg, CD4+ and CD8+ clones expanded.

Per the germline V gene, CDR1 is MDHEN and CDR2 is SYDVKM. CDR3 length: 11 residues. Trimming shortened V by 8 bases and J by 7 bases, and 8 bases separated the two germline ends. Method: immunoSEQ multiplex PCR; TCRdb's copy keeps in-frame clones and lacks some. The sample records about 48,000 clones, 84% being singletons. The sequence came from an adult with an advanced solid tumor such as melanoma, head and neck, liver or kidney cancer. The chain combines TRBV28 with TRBJ2-2, with D tentatively TRBD2 (6 bases). Specimen: CD4+ or CD8+ T cells sorted from blood, collected in a trial of the OX40 agonist ivuxolimab. The CDR3 sequence is CASGGDGELFF. CDR3 sequence (DNA): TGTGCCAGCGGCGGGGACGGGGAGCTGTTTTTT.